The rows below give T cell receptor beta chains drawn from one sample of a study of blood T cells in healthy people across ages. TCRdb called the 5' RACE reads again in MiXCR, with one record for every CDR3 protein. The table has about 680,000 distinct CDR3 sequences, 45% to 50% seen once. The specimen was blood. The receptors shown here come from a woman aged 60-70 years in good health. CDR3s include the opening cysteine and the closing phenylalanine or tryptophan. The order of the fields is J gene, V gene, D gene, clone size, CDR3 DNA, CDR3 protein. The D gene is left open where the match is weak. Only part of the rows carry a size: once, few, many, or a class if the clone is expanded.

j_gene: TRBJ2-5
v_gene: TRBV13
d_gene: -
abundance: -
CDR3nt: TGTGCCAGCAGCCTGACTAGTTTCGATGAGCAGTACTTC
CDR3aa: CASSLTSFDEQYF

j_gene: TRBJ1-2
v_gene: TRBV7-2
d_gene: -
abundance: few
CDR3nt: TGTGCCAGCAGCCCGGGACTGCCCGGCTACACCTTC
CDR3aa: CASSPGLPGYTF

j_gene: TRBJ2-1
v_gene: TRBV20-1
d_gene: -
abundance: -
CDR3nt: TGCAGTGCTCTACACCGGGACTTGGGCTACAATGAGCAGTTCTTC
CDR3aa: CSALHRDLGYNEQFF

j_gene: TRBJ2-1
v_gene: TRBV7-3
d_gene: TRBD2
abundance: once
CDR3nt: TGTGCCAGCAGCTTGACTAGCGGGAGCCTCGGGGGTGAGCAGTTCTTC
CDR3aa: CASSLTSGSLGGEQFF

j_gene: TRBJ2-7
v_gene: TRBV3-1
d_gene: TRBD1
abundance: -
CDR3nt: TGTGCCAGCAGCCAAGATCCAAGGGGGCGAGGGCTGTACTTC
CDR3aa: CASSQDPRGRGLYF

j_gene: TRBJ2-1
v_gene: TRBV7-9
d_gene: -
abundance: few
CDR3nt: TGTGCCAGCAGCTTAGTTTACGACAATGAGCAGTTCTTC
CDR3aa: CASSLVYDNEQFF

j_gene: TRBJ1-5
v_gene: TRBV20-1
d_gene: TRBD1
abundance: -
CDR3nt: TGCAGTGCTTCAAACCGGGACAGAAGCAATCAGCCCCAGCATTTT
CDR3aa: CSASNRDRSNQPQHF

j_gene: TRBJ2-3
v_gene: TRBV12-3/TRBV12-4
d_gene: -
abundance: -
CDR3nt: TGTGCCAGCAGTCCAAGAGGACAGACGGGGTTATCTACGCGGTATTTT
CDR3aa: CASSPRGQTGLSTRYF

j_gene: TRBJ2-7
v_gene: TRBV12-3/TRBV12-4
d_gene: -
abundance: -
CDR3nt: TGTGCCAGCGCGAAGTTGGATGAGCAGTACTTC
CDR3aa: CASAKLDEQYF

j_gene: TRBJ2-7
v_gene: TRBV28
d_gene: -
abundance: few
CDR3nt: TGTGCCAGCGGACCCCAGGGGCCGTTCTACGAGCAGTACTTC
CDR3aa: CASGPQGPFYEQYF

j_gene: TRBJ2-7
v_gene: TRBV7-9
d_gene: TRBD1
abundance: -
CDR3nt: TGTGCCAGCAGCCAACCTAACAGGGGTACCTACGAGCAGTACTTC
CDR3aa: CASSQPNRGTYEQYF

j_gene: TRBJ2-7
v_gene: TRBV20-1
d_gene: TRBD2
abundance: -
CDR3nt: TGCAGTGCTAGAGACGAGGGCGGGAGAATTTACGAGCAGTACTTC
CDR3aa: CSARDEGGRIYEQYF

j_gene: TRBJ2-1
v_gene: TRBV9
d_gene: TRBD2
abundance: -
CDR3nt: TGTGCCAGCACCCCGGGACTAGCGGTCTACAATGAGCAGTTCTTC
CDR3aa: CASTPGLAVYNEQFF

j_gene: TRBJ1-6
v_gene: TRBV27
d_gene: TRBD1
abundance: -
CDR3nt: TGTGCCAGCACCCTGACAGGGGCCGCTCGGGCCTCACCCCTCCACTTT
CDR3aa: CASTLTGAARASPLHF

j_gene: TRBJ2-7
v_gene: TRBV3-1
d_gene: -
abundance: few
CDR3nt: TGTGCCAGCAGCCAAGTAATACAGGGCTACGAGCAGTACTTC
CDR3aa: CASSQVIQGYEQYF

j_gene: TRBJ2-7
v_gene: TRBV6-6
d_gene: -
abundance: -
CDR3nt: TGTGCCAGCAAGGACAGCGAGGGGTACAATGAGCAGTACTTC
CDR3aa: CASKDSEGYNEQYF

j_gene: TRBJ2-7
v_gene: TRBV7-2
d_gene: -
abundance: -
CDR3nt: TGTGCCAGCAGCTTAGTATTGCAACGACTGGTATACGAGCAGTACTTC
CDR3aa: CASSLVLQRLVYEQYF

j_gene: TRBJ2-1
v_gene: TRBV7-9
d_gene: TRBD2
abundance: few
CDR3nt: TGTGCCAGCAGTCCACTTAGCGGGAGCATATACAATGAGCAGTTCTTC
CDR3aa: CASSPLSGSIYNEQFF

j_gene: TRBJ2-1
v_gene: TRBV7-9
d_gene: TRBD1
abundance: few
CDR3nt: TGTGCCAGCAGCTTTGCCTCAGGGACAGGGGGCCGCAATGAGCAGTTCTTC
CDR3aa: CASSFASGTGGRNEQFF

j_gene: TRBJ2-5
v_gene: TRBV2
d_gene: TRBD1
abundance: few
CDR3nt: TGTGCCAGCAGTGAACTTGGGCCGGGACAGGGCCTTAGAGAGACCCAGTACTTC
CDR3aa: CASSELGPGQGLRETQYF

j_gene: TRBJ2-1
v_gene: TRBV7-2
d_gene: -
abundance: -
CDR3nt: TGTGCCAGCAGCTTAGTTATCTACAATGAGCAGTTCTTC
CDR3aa: CASSLVIYNEQFF

j_gene: TRBJ2-1
v_gene: TRBV9
d_gene: TRBD2
abundance: few
CDR3nt: TGTGCCAGCAGCGTAGCGGGAGGGAGTAATGAGCAGTTCTTC
CDR3aa: CASSVAGGSNEQFF

j_gene: TRBJ2-5
v_gene: TRBV30
d_gene: -
abundance: -
CDR3nt: TGTGCCTGGAGTTTTGAGGGCTCTTGGAGGGTGGGACCCCAGTACTTC
CDR3aa: CAWSFEGSWRVGPQYF

j_gene: TRBJ2-5
v_gene: TRBV12-3/TRBV12-4
d_gene: TRBD1
abundance: few
CDR3nt: TGTGCCAGCAGCTCCGGGACAGGGTTTGGGGAGACCCAGTACTTC
CDR3aa: CASSSGTGFGETQYF

j_gene: TRBJ2-2
v_gene: TRBV7-2
d_gene: -
abundance: -
CDR3nt: TGTGCCAACAGCTTAGCCTTTCTGACCACCGGGGAGCTGTTTTTT
CDR3aa: CANSLAFLTTGELFF

j_gene: TRBJ2-7
v_gene: TRBV10-3
d_gene: TRBD1
abundance: few
CDR3nt: TGTGCCATCAGTGAGTCGAGTCAGGGGGCCCACGAGCAGTACTTC
CDR3aa: CAISESSQGAHEQYF

j_gene: TRBJ2-5
v_gene: TRBV2
d_gene: -
abundance: -
CDR3nt: TGTGCCAGCAGTGAACAGGGTAGAGGGGAGACCCAGTACTTC
CDR3aa: CASSEQGRGETQYF

j_gene: TRBJ2-1
v_gene: TRBV20-1
d_gene: TRBD1
abundance: -
CDR3nt: TGCAGTGCTCGACAGGGGGCTTCGGGAAATGAGCAGTTCTTC
CDR3aa: CSARQGASGNEQFF

j_gene: TRBJ2-1
v_gene: TRBV7-3
d_gene: -
abundance: -
CDR3nt: TGTGCCAGCAGCTTATCGGCGGCTACAATGACGCAGTTCTTC
CDR3aa: CASSLSAATMTQFF

j_gene: TRBJ2-1
v_gene: TRBV11-1
d_gene: -
abundance: many
CDR3nt: TGTGCCAGCAGCTTGAGGGATTCCAGCTACAATGAGCAGTTCTTC
CDR3aa: CASSLRDSSYNEQFF

j_gene: TRBJ2-7
v_gene: TRBV28
d_gene: TRBD1
abundance: -
CDR3nt: TGTGCCAGCAGTCTTACAGGGGCTGTAAGAAACGAGCAGTACTTC
CDR3aa: CASSLTGAVRNEQYF

j_gene: TRBJ1-2
v_gene: TRBV7-2
d_gene: -
abundance: few
CDR3nt: TGTGCCAGCAGCTCCAGACAGTATGGAGGTGGCTACACCTTC
CDR3aa: CASSSRQYGGGYTF

j_gene: TRBJ1-1
v_gene: TRBV28
d_gene: -
abundance: -
CDR3nt: TGTGCCAGCAGTTGCGGGGTCACTGAAGCTTTCTTT
CDR3aa: CASSCGVTEAFF

j_gene: TRBJ1-2
v_gene: TRBV10-3
d_gene: -
abundance: -
CDR3nt: TGTGCCATCAGTGACAGGACAAACTATGGAGGCTACACCTTC
CDR3aa: CAISDRTNYGGYTF

j_gene: TRBJ2-7
v_gene: TRBV5-1
d_gene: -
abundance: many
CDR3nt: TGCGCCAGCAGCTTGGCGGGGGTAATCTACGAGCAGTACTTC
CDR3aa: CASSLAGVIYEQYF

j_gene: TRBJ2-3
v_gene: TRBV20-1
d_gene: -
abundance: few
CDR3nt: TGCAGTGCCTCCTCAGACCCCACAGATACGCAGTATTTT
CDR3aa: CSASSDPTDTQYF

j_gene: TRBJ2-6
v_gene: TRBV19
d_gene: TRBD1
abundance: -
CDR3nt: TGTGCCAGTAGTCCCGACAGGGTTCGCGTCCTGACTTTC
CDR3aa: CASSPDRVRVLTF

j_gene: TRBJ2-1
v_gene: TRBV27
d_gene: -
abundance: -
CDR3nt: TGTGCCAGCAGTCCAGCCCAGCGGGCCTCCTACAATGAGCAGTTCTTC
CDR3aa: CASSPAQRASYNEQFF

j_gene: TRBJ2-2
v_gene: TRBV20-1
d_gene: TRBD2
abundance: -
CDR3nt: TGCAGTGCTAGACCCGCGCGACTAGCTACCGCCGGGGAGCTGTTTTTT
CDR3aa: CSARPARLATAGELFF

j_gene: TRBJ1-2
v_gene: TRBV4-2
d_gene: TRBD1
abundance: -
CDR3nt: TGTGCCAGCAGCCAAGATCTGGGACAGGGCGTCCGCTACACCTTC
CDR3aa: CASSQDLGQGVRYTF

j_gene: TRBJ1-2
v_gene: TRBV29-1
d_gene: -
abundance: many
CDR3nt: TGCAGCGTTGAAGATTATAAGGCGGATGGCTACACCTTC
CDR3aa: CSVEDYKADGYTF

j_gene: TRBJ2-4
v_gene: TRBV7-3
d_gene: -
abundance: many
CDR3nt: TGTGCCAGCCCTACCTCCCAAGGGGGGAACATTCAGTACTTC
CDR3aa: CASPTSQGGNIQYF

j_gene: TRBJ2-7
v_gene: TRBV28
d_gene: TRBD2
abundance: -
CDR3nt: TGTGCCAGCAGTGCGCCGGCTAGCGGGACCTACGAGCAGTACTTC
CDR3aa: CASSAPASGTYEQYF

j_gene: TRBJ1-2
v_gene: TRBV24-1
d_gene: -
abundance: -
CDR3nt: TGTGCCACCAGTGACAACCGGGATAGGGGAAACTATGGCTACACCTTC
CDR3aa: CATSDNRDRGNYGYTF

j_gene: TRBJ2-1
v_gene: TRBV4-3
d_gene: TRBD1
abundance: -
CDR3nt: TGCGCCAGCAGTCTTCAGGGGGCTAGACATGGTGAGCAGTTCTTC
CDR3aa: CASSLQGARHGEQFF

j_gene: TRBJ1-1
v_gene: TRBV29-1
d_gene: -
abundance: -
CDR3nt: TGCAGCGTTGTACCAGGGACTCGGGGTGGGAACACTGAAGCTTTCTTT
CDR3aa: CSVVPGTRGGNTEAFF

j_gene: TRBJ1-3
v_gene: TRBV10-3
d_gene: -
abundance: -
CDR3nt: TGTGCCATCAGTGAGTCGGAGGGTCTTGGAAACACCATATATTTT
CDR3aa: CAISESEGLGNTIYF

j_gene: TRBJ1-4
v_gene: TRBV19
d_gene: TRBD1
abundance: -
CDR3nt: TGTGCCAGTAGTCCCCCCGGGGACAGATACAATGAAAAACTGTTTTTT
CDR3aa: CASSPPGDRYNEKLFF

j_gene: TRBJ2-1
v_gene: TRBV20-1
d_gene: -
abundance: few
CDR3nt: TGCAGTGCTAGAGGGTTCGTCGGAGTTTCATCGCATGAGCAGTTCTTC
CDR3aa: CSARGFVGVSSHEQFF

j_gene: TRBJ2-1
v_gene: TRBV25-1
d_gene: -
abundance: -
CDR3nt: TGTGCCAGCAGTGAATTTGGACAGAACCGGAATGAGCAGTTCTTC
CDR3aa: CASSEFGQNRNEQFF

j_gene: TRBJ1-1
v_gene: TRBV24-1
d_gene: TRBD1
abundance: -
CDR3nt: TGTGCCACCAGTGACCCGGGACAGGGTAAAAAAGCTTTCTTT
CDR3aa: CATSDPGQGKKAFF

j_gene: TRBJ1-4
v_gene: TRBV7-2
d_gene: -
abundance: -
CDR3nt: TGTGCCAGCAGCCCCTCGCCAGTTCAGCGGGAAAAACTGTTTTTT
CDR3aa: CASSPSPVQREKLFF

j_gene: TRBJ2-7
v_gene: TRBV5-1
d_gene: -
abundance: -
CDR3nt: TGCGCCAGCAGTTCCGAAGGGCGGGTTCGCGAGCAGTACTTC
CDR3aa: CASSSEGRVREQYF

j_gene: TRBJ2-1
v_gene: TRBV5-1
d_gene: -
abundance: -
CDR3nt: TGCGCCAGCAGCTTGGAGTCGGGGACCTACGAGCAGTTCTTC
CDR3aa: CASSLESGTYEQFF

j_gene: TRBJ2-4
v_gene: TRBV20-1
d_gene: TRBD1
abundance: -
CDR3nt: TGCAGTGCTAGCGACAGGGCAATTGCCAAAAACATTCAGTACTTC
CDR3aa: CSASDRAIAKNIQYF

j_gene: TRBJ2-7
v_gene: TRBV20-1
d_gene: -
abundance: once
CDR3nt: TGCAGTGCTAGAGACATGAGTTTCGACGAGCAGTACTTC
CDR3aa: CSARDMSFDEQYF

j_gene: TRBJ2-7
v_gene: TRBV5-6
d_gene: -
abundance: few
CDR3nt: TGTGCCAGCAGCCTTACGTCCTTATCCTACGAGCAGTACTTC
CDR3aa: CASSLTSLSYEQYF